This passage covers 29 T cell receptor beta chains from one sample sequenced in a study of blood T cells in healthy people across ages. The use of a sample-barcoded 5' primer and a J-beta primer mix characterized a second PCR of about 7 to 12 cycles. MiXCR, run by TCRdb on the 5' RACE reads, gives a single entry per CDR3 protein. This table has around 1,800,000 distinct CDR3 sequences, about two fifths appearing once. Material: blood. These TCRs come from a human donor in good health.

This clonotype was observed at least ten times. The V and J genes are TRBV28 and TRBJ2-5; D remains unclear. There are 12 residues in the CDR3. Germline CDR1 and CDR2: MDHEN and SYDVKM. V was pared by 8 bases and J by 2 bases, with 9 bases between. DNA of the CDR3: TGTGCCAGCTCGTCGACACAAGAGACCCAGTACTTC. This gives the protein CASSSTQETQYF.

Concerning this clonotype itself: It may be a read error: a sequence one base away is much more abundant. This chain joins TRBV5-1 and TRBJ1-2, with D possibly TRBD1 on 5 matching bases. The germline V gene encodes CDR1 SGHRS and CDR2 YFSETQ. V lost 3 bases and J 5 bases, leaving 11 bases between the germline ends. The CDR3 is made up of 13 amino acids. The CDR3 loop reads CASSWDGIYGYTF. CDR3 nucleotide sequence: TGCGCCAGCAGCTGGGACGGAATATATGGCTACACCTTC.

This clonotype was seen a handful of times. The rearrangement joins TRBV20-1 to TRBJ2-5; D remains ambiguous. The CDR3 extends over 13 amino acids. The V end was cut by 2 bases, the J end by 4 bases, with 11 bases between. In germline, CDR1 is DFQATT, CDR2 SNEGSKA (reference sequence). CDR3 nucleotides: TGCAGTGCTAGATCGCCTTTAGCAGAGACCCAGTACTTC. Translated: CSARSPLAETQYF.

The sample holds a few counts of this clonotype. At one boundary the junction diverges from the germline segment, which might be a read error. The chain uses TRBV10-2 and TRBJ2-1; 8 positions agree with TRBD2. Looked up from germline, CDR1 is WSHSY and CDR2 is SAAADI. This CDR3 contains 14 residues. For the CDR3, the DNA is TGTGCCATCAGTCGGGGGGGCCCATACAATGAGCAGTTCTTC. As protein: CAISRGGPYNEQFF.

The chain joins TRBV4-1 to TRBJ1-1; D is undetermined. Per the germline V gene, CDR1 is MGHRA and CDR2 is YSYEKL. The V and J ends lost 1 base and 10 bases respectively, with 16 bases between them. This CDR3 comprises 14 residues. CDR3 bases: TGCGCCAGCAGCCAAGTCGGACGGGCCGTGGGAGCTTTCTTT. It yields the protein CASSQVGRAVGAFF.

This clonotype has more than one count but fewer than ten. CDR3: CSLHGTGELFF. The CDR3 DNA is TGCAGCCTCCATGGGACCGGGGAGCTGTTTTTT. The J gene is TRBJ2-2, the V gene TRBV20-1; D remains unclear. The CDR3 is 11 residues long. Germline lookup yields CDR1 DFQATT and CDR2 SNEGSKA (reference sequence).

This CDR3 reads CASSPCSGGSNEQFF. The CDR3 nucleotides are TGTGCCAGCAGTCCTTGTAGCGGGGGATCCAATGAGCAGTTCTTC. The chain has TRBV28 and TRBJ2-1; 9 bases fit TRBD2. CDR1 is MDHEN, CDR2 SYDVKM, per germline. The CDR3 loop spans 15 amino acids. The J segment lost 6 bases and the V segment lost 5 bases, leaving 8 bases of the junction unmatched.

This clonotype came up a few times. The J gene is TRBJ2-1, the V gene TRBV7-9; D remains ambiguous. The CDR3 is 12 amino acids. Germline values: CDR1 SEHNR, CDR2 FQNEAQ (reference sequence). V gave up 2 bases and J gave up 9 bases, with 8 bases separating them. CDR3 nucleotide sequence: TGTGCCAGCAGCTTAAAGGTTCGTGAGCAGTTCTTC. Its protein product is CASSLKVREQFF. Combining the CDR3 with reference TRBV7-9 and TRBJ2-1 gives the whole variable domain DTGVSQNPRHKITKRGQNVTFRCDPISEHNRLYWYRQTLGQGPEFLTYFQNEAQLEKSRLLSDRFSAERPKGSFSTLEIQRTEQGDSAMYLCASSLKVREQFFGPGTRLTVL.

The count of this clonotype is one. Germline and junction disagree at one end, which may indicate a read error. The chain couples TRBV6-2 or TRBV6-3 to TRBJ1-6, with 7 bases matching TRBD1. Per the germline V gene, CDR1 is MNHEY and CDR2 is SVGEGT. This CDR3 contains 16 residues. The CDR3 reads CASSSRDSADNSPRHF. CDR3 nucleotides: TGTGCCAGCAGTTCCCGGGACAGCGCGGATAATTCACCCCGCCACTTT.

This clonotype has just one count. The genes are TRBV30 and TRBJ1-1, with unresolved D. V was cut by 1 base and J by 4 bases, with 7 bases left in between. The CDR3 runs 12 residues. Germline V gene data show CDR1 as GTSNPN and CDR2 as SVGIG (reference sequence). The CDR3 DNA reads TGTGCCTGGAGTGAGATCGGCACTGAAGCTTTCTTT. Amino acids: CAWSEIGTEAFF.

This clonotype was counted ten times or more. This sequence joins TRBV29-1 and TRBJ2-1; D unresolved. V was clipped by 3 bases and J by 12 bases, with 9 bases between them. CDR1 is SQVTM and CDR2 is ANQGSEA in the germline V gene. This CDR3 contains 10 residues. The CDR3 DNA reads as TGCAGCGTTGATGACGATCGGCAGTTCTTC. It encodes CSVDDDRQFF.

The chain employs TRBV20-1 and TRBJ2-1; D ambiguous. CDR3 length: 12 residues. Trimming left V 2 bases short and J 7 bases short, with 9 bases between. CDR1 and CDR2 (germline): DFQATT, SNEGSKA (reference sequence). DNA for the CDR3: TGCAGTGCTAGATCCACGGCGAATGAGCAGTTCTTC. As protein: CSARSTANEQFF.

V gene TRBV7-9 combines with J gene TRBJ1-2, with D tentatively TRBD1 (5 bases). The V gene lost 5 bases and the J gene lost 4 bases, with 17 bases spanning the gap. This CDR3 contains 15 residues. CDR1 is SEHNR, CDR2 FQNEAQ, per germline (reference sequence). CDR3: CASSARALGGYGYTF. The CDR3 bases are TGTGCCAGCAGCGCCCGGGCGCTCGGGGGCTATGGCTACACCTTC.

The chain recombines TRBV6-2 or TRBV6-3 with TRBJ1-2; D remains ambiguous. CDR1 and CDR2 from the germline V gene are MNHEY and SVGEGT. Trimming cost V 6 bases and J 6 bases, with 20 bases left between them. This CDR3 spans 15 amino acids. The CDR3 reads CASRSDMADFHGYTF. In DNA form, the CDR3 reads TGTGCCAGCAGATCCGACATGGCTGACTTCCATGGCTACACCTTC.

This clonotype turned up a few times. The chain links TRBV4-3 to TRBJ1-2; a possible D gene is TRBD1 (6 bases). CDR1 is LGHNA and CDR2 is YSLEER in the germline V gene. Trimming stripped 0 bases from V and 7 bases from J, with 9 bases between. This CDR3 contains 13 residues. The CDR3 nucleotides are TGCGCCAGCAGCCAAGACGACAGGTTTGGCTACACCTTC. It yields the protein CASSQDDRFGYTF.

The chain couples TRBV4-3 to TRBJ2-7; 8 bases are shared with TRBD2. The ends lost 4 bases at V and 0 bases at J; junction bases unmatched: 8. Germline CDR1 is LGHNA and CDR2 is YSLEER. The CDR3 extends over 16 amino acids. CDR3 nucleotide sequence: TGCGCCAGCAGCCCGGGGCGGCGGGGGGACTCCTACGAGCAGTACTTC. Translating gives CASSPGRRGDSYEQYF.

The chain joins TRBV10-3 to TRBJ2-7; maybe TRBD2 (6 bases). Deletions cut 8 bases from V and 0 bases from J, with 11 bases between. The CDR3 is 13 residues long. CDR1 is ENHRY, CDR2 SYGVKD, per germline. CDR3 DNA: TGTGCCATCCAGCGGGCCATCTCCTACGAGCAGTACTTC. Protein product: CAIQRAISYEQYF.

The V and J genes are TRBV7-3 and TRBJ1-6, with TRBD1 as a possible D gene (5 bases). The ends were cut back, 5 bases at V and 10 bases at J, with 15 bases in the middle. Per the germline V gene, CDR1 is SGHTA and CDR2 is FQGTGA. The CDR3 sequence is 14 residues long. The CDR3 DNA follows: TGTGCCAGCAGCGACTCCGGGACGGCCTCACCCCTCCACTTT. Translation gives CASSDSGTASPLHF.

This sequence joins TRBV4-1 and TRBJ1-2, with 9 nucleotides matching TRBD1. V lost 2 bases to trimming and J lost 7 bases; unmatched junction nucleotides: 8. CDR1 is MGHRA, CDR2 YSYEKL, per germline. The CDR3 runs to 15 residues. In DNA form, the CDR3 reads TGCGCCAGCAGCCAACTGGGGACAGGGTCGGGTGGCTACACCTTC. Its translation is CASSQLGTGSGGYTF.

The chain couples TRBV7-2 to TRBJ2-7, with 7 bases aligning to TRBD1. Unmatched junction bases numbered 10, after V lost 5 bases and J lost 0 bases. The CDR3 runs to 16 residues. Germline V gene lookup returns CDR1 SGHTA and CDR2 FQGNSA. As DNA, the CDR3 is TGTGCCAGCAGCGGACGACAGGGTCCGAACTCCTACGAGCAGTACTTC. This encodes CASSGRQGPNSYEQYF.

CDR3 bases: TGTGCCAGCAGCGGGGGGGCGAGGGGAGCTGGCTACACCTTC. This encodes CASSGGARGAGYTF. The V call is TRBV6-5, the J call TRBJ1-2; possible D gene TRBD1, 6 bases. CDR3 size: 14 residues. V was clipped by 6 bases and J by 7 bases, with 18 bases between them. Germline loops: CDR1 MNHEY, CDR2 SVGAGI.

This chain joins TRBV7-8 and TRBJ2-1, with D hard to call. The CDR3 is 14 amino acids. Deletions cut 3 bases from V and 5 bases from J, with 11 bases between. The germline CDR1 and CDR2 sequences are SGHVS and FQNEAQ. DNA for the CDR3: TGTGCCAGCAGCTTGGCGGAGACGAACAATGAGCAGTTCTTC. This translates into CASSLAETNNEQFF.

The chain joins TRBV3-1 to TRBJ1-4; D unclear. This CDR3 region has 14 residues. Germline values: CDR1 LGHDT, CDR2 YNNKEL (reference sequence). Trimming stripped 3 bases from V and 8 bases from J, with 13 bases between. The CDR3 DNA is TGTGCCAGCAGCCAGACGTTAAACGAGGAAAAACTGTTTTTT. The encoded protein is CASSQTLNEEKLFF.

V usage is TRBV7-2 and J usage is TRBJ1-1; D gene unclear. This CDR3 is built from 13 residues. The germline V and J ends were trimmed by 5 bases and 4 bases, with 11 bases remaining between them. The V gene's germline CDR1 is SGHTA and CDR2 FQGNSA. This chain's CDR3 is CASSESVGTEAFF. CDR3 in DNA: TGTGCCAGCAGCGAGAGTGTCGGCACTGAAGCTTTCTTT.

V usage is TRBV7-2 and J usage is TRBJ1-4; perhaps TRBD1 as D (6 bases). V shed 5 bases and J shed 3 bases, with 16 bases lying between them. Looked up from germline, CDR1 is SGHTA and CDR2 is FQGNSA. The CDR3 is 16 residues long. The chain's CDR3 is CASSPLGGEANEKLFF. The CDR3 coding sequence is TGTGCCAGCAGCCCATTAGGGGGGGAGGCTAATGAAAAACTGTTTTTT.

J is TRBJ2-7 and V is TRBV5-5; D could derive from TRBD1 or TRBD2 (6 bases each). The germline CDR1 and CDR2 sequences are SGHKS and YYEKEE (reference sequence). Deletions cut 0 bases from V and 4 bases from J, with 17 bases between. The CDR3 is 16 residues long. The CDR3 region has the DNA TGTGCCAGCAGCTTGGCAATCCGGGGGCCATCGTACGAGCAGTACTTC. Residues: CASSLAIRGPSYEQYF.

Comment on this clonotype: One base away lies a much larger clone, so this may be a sequencing read error. The chain combines TRBV28 with TRBJ2-5; TRBD2 matches at 8 bases. CDR1 is MDHEN, CDR2 SYDVKM, per germline. The CDR3 totals 15 residues. The CDR3 region is CASSWRGDGKETRYF. The CDR3 DNA reads as TGTGCCAGCAGTTGGCGGGGGGATGGTAAAGAGACCCGGTACTTC.

This clonotype appeared a few times. This chain uses TRBV5-1 with TRBJ1-1, with unresolved D. The CDR3 spans 15 residues. V was cut by 4 bases and J by 1 base, with 14 bases left in between. Germline CDR1 is SGHRS and CDR2 is YFSETQ. The CDR3 sequence: CASSKMVQTNTEAFF. In DNA form, the CDR3 reads TGCGCCAGCAGCAAGATGGTTCAAACGAACACTGAAGCTTTCTTT. Full variable domain (remainder filled in from reference TRBV5-1 and TRBJ1-1): KAGVTQTPRYLIKTRGQQVTLSCSPISGHRSVSWYQQTPGQGLQFLFEYFSETQRNKGNFPGRFSGRQFSNSRSEMNVSTLELGDSALYLCASSKMVQTNTEAFFGQGTRLTVV.

This clonotype was seen more than once but under ten times. This chain uses TRBV12-3 or TRBV12-4 with TRBJ1-2; 7 nucleotides align to TRBD1. J gave up 4 bases and V 6 bases, and 11 bases lay outside the gene matches. The CDR3 contains 15 residues. The DNA for the CDR3 is TGTGCCAGCAGCCCCCAGGGGGGGGCGGGCTATGGCTACACCTTC. It encodes CASSPQGGAGYGYTF.